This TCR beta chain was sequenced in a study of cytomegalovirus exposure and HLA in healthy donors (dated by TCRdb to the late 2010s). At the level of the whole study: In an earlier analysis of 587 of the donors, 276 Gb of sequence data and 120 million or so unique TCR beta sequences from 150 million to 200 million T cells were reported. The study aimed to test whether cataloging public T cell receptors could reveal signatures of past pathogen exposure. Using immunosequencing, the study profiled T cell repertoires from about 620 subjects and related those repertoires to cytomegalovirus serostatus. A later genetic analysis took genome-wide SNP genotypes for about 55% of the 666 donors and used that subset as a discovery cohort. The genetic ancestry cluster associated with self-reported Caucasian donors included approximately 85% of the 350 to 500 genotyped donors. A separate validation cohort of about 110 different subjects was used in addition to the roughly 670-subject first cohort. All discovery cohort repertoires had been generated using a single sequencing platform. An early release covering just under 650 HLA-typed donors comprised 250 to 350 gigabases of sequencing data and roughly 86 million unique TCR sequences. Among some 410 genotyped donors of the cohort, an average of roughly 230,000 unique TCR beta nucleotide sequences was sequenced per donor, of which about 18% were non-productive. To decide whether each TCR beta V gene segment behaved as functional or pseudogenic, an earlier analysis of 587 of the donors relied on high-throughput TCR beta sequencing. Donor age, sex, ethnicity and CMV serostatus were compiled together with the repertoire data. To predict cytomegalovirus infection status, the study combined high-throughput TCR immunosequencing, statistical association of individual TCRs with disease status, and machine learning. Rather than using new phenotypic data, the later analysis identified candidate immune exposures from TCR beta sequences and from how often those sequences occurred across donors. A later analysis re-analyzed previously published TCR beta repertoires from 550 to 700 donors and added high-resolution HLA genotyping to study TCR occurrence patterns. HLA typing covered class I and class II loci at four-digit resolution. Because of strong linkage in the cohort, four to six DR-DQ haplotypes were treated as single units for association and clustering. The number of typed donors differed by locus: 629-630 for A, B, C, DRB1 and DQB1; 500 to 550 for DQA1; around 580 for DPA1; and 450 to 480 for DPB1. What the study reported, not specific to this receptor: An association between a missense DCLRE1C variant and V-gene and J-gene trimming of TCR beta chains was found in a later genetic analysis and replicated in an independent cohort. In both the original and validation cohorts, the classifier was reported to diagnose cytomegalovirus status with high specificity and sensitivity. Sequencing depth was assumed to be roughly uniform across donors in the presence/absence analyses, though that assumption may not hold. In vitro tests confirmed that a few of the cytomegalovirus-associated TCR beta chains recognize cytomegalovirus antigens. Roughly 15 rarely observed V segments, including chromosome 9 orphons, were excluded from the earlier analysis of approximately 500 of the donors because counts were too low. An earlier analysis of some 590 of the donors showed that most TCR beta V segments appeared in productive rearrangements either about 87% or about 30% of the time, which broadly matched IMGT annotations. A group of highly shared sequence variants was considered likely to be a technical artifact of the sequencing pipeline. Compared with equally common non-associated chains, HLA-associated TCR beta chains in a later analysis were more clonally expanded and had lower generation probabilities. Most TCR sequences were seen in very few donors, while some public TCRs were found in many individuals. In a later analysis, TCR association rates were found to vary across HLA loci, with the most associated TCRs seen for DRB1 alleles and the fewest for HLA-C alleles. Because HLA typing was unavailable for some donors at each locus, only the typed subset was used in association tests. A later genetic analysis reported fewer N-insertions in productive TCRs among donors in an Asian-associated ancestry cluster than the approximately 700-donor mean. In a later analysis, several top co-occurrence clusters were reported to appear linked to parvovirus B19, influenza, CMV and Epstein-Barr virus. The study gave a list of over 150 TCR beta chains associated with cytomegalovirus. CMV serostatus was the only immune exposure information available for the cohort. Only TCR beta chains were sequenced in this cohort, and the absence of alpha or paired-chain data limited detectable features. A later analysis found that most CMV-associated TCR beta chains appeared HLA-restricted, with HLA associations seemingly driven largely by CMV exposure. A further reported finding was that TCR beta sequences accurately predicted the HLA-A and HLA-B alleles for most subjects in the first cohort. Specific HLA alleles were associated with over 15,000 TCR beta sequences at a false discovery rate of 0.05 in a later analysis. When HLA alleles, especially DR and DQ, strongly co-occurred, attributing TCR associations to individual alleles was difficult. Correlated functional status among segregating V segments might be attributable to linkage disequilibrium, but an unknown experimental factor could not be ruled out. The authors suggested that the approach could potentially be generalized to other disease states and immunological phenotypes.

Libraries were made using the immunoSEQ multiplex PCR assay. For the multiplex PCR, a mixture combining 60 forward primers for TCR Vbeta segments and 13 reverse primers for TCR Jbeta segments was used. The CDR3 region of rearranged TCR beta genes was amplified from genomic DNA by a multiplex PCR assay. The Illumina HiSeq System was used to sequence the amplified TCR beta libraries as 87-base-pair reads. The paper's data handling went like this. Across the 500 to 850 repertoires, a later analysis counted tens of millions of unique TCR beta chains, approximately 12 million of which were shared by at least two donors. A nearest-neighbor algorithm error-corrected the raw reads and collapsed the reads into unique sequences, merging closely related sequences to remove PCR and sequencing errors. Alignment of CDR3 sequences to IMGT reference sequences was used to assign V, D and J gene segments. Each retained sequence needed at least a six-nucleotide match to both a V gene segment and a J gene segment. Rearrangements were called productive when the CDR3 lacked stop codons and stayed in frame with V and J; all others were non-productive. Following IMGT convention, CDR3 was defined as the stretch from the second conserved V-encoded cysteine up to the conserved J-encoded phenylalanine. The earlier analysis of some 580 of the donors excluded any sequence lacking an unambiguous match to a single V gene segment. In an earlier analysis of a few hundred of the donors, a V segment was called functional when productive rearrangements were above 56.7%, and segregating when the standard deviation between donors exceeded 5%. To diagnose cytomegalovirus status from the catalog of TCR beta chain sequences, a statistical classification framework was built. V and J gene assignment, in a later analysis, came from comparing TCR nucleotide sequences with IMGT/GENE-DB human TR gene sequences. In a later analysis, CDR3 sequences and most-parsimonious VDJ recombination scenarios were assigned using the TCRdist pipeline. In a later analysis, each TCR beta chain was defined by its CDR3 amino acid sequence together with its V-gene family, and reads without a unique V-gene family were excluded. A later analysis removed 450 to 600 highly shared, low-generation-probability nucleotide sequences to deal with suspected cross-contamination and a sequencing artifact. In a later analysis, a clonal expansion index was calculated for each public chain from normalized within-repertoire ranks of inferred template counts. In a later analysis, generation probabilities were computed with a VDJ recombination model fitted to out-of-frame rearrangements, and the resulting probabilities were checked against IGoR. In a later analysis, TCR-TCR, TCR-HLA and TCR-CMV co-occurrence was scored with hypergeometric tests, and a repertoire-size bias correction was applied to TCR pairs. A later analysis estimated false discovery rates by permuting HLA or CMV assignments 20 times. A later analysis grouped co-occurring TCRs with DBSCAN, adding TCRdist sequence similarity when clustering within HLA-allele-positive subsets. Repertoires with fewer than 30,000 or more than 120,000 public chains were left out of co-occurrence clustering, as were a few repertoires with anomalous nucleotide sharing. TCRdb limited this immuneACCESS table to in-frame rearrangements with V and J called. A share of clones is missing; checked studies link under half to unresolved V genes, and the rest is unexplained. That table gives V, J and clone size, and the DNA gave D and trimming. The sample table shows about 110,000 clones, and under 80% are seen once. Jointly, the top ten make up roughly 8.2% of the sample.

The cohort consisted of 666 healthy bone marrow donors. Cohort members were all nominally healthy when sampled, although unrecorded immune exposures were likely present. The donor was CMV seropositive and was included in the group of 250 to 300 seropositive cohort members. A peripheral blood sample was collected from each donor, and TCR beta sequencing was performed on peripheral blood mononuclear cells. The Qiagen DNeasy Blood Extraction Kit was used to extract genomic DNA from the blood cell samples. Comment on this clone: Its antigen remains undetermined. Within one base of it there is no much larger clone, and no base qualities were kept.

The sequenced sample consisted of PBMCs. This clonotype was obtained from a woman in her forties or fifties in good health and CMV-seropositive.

The CDR3 protein is CASSLKGASYEQYF. The bases read TGTGCCAGCAGTTTAAAAGGGGCCTCCTACGAGCAGTACTTC. Recombination linked TRBV27 to TRBJ2-7; the best D guess is TRBD1, with 5 bases matching. The CDR3, from cysteine to phenylalanine, totals 14 residues. The retained sequence is limited to the CDR3, 42 bases, with the frame set at the first base. Trimming removed 2 bases from V and 0 bases from J, leaving 8 bases between the germline ends. Reading the germline V gene (reference sequence) gives CDR1 MNHEY and CDR2 SMNVEV.